This T cell receptor (beta chain) comes out of a study of cytomegalovirus exposure and HLA in healthy donors. The wider study: Among the approximately 370 donors who were genotyped, over 70% fell in the genetic ancestry cluster that is associated with self-reported Caucasian donors.

This PCR relied on a set of 60 Vbeta primers and 13 Jbeta primers. Generated by immunoSEQ multiplex PCR, the TCRdb table keeps only in-frame clones and is missing some. The table lists roughly 160,000 clones, approximately 80% of them singletons, with about 7.7% in the top ten. Germline assignment: CDR1 SGHRS and CDR2 YFSETQ. The CDR3 totals 14 residues. Trimming took off 1 base at V and 1 base at J, with 8 bases between the two ends. Points from the study as a whole: Data from an earlier analysis indicated that most TCR beta V segments were productive either about 87% or about 30% of the time. Reports state that TCR beta sequences accurately predicted most subjects' HLA-A and HLA-B alleles. Generally TCR sequences proved uncommon, though certain public TCRs appeared in numerous donors.

As for this clone: Its specificity is unknown.

This sequence originates from a woman aged 25 to 39 in good health and CMV-seropositive. Sample: PBMCs. The V and J genes are TRBV5-1 and TRBJ1-1, with D unresolved. This CDR3 is CASSLMSSNTEAFF. In nucleotides, the CDR3 is TGCGCCAGCAGCTTGATGAGTTCGAACACTGAAGCTTTCTTT.